The 9 T cell receptor beta chains given below trace back to one sample, sequenced in a study of blood T cells in healthy people across ages. Sample-barcoded 5' priming and a J-beta primer mix drove a second PCR of roughly 6 to 12 cycles. One entry per CDR3 protein results from TCRdb running MiXCR on the 5' RACE reads. The sample lists 890,000 or so distinct CDR3 sequences, 62% occurring once. Input material: blood. These receptors all stem from a young man in good health.

The chain combines TRBV7-3 with TRBJ2-4; D is tentatively TRBD1 or TRBD2 (6 bases each). With the DNA end fitting TRBJ2-7 better, the J assignment may be wrong. CDR1 and CDR2 (germline): SGHTA, FQGTGA. The CDR3 extends over 14 amino acids. The CDR3 region is CASSPGATDYEQYF. CDR3 sequence (DNA): TGTGCCAGCAGCCCGGGGGCGACAGATTACGAGCAGTACTTC.

This clonotype was counted between two and nine times. The chain recombines TRBV20-1 with TRBJ2-4; 13 bases map to TRBD2. V dropped 4 bases and J dropped 9; count of bases not matched to a gene: 12. This CDR3 is 16 amino acids long. Germline values: CDR1 DFQATT, CDR2 SNEGSKA (reference sequence). CDR3 sequence reads: CSATRLAGGKSSIQYF. The DNA of the CDR3 is TGCAGTGCTACCCGACTAGCGGGGGGCAAAAGCAGCATTCAGTACTTC.

This clonotype was found a few times. The chain joins TRBV2 to TRBJ2-1; the D gene is possibly TRBD1 (5 bases). The V end was cut by 4 bases, the J end by 4 bases, with 14 bases between. The germline V gene encodes CDR1 SNHLY and CDR2 FYNNEI. The CDR3 totals 15 residues. DNA of the CDR3: TGTGCCAGCAGTGTGAAGGGGAATCAATACAATGAGCAGTTCTTC. Translating gives CASSVKGNQYNEQFF.

The J gene is TRBJ1-2, the V gene TRBV12-3 or TRBV12-4; D is ambiguous. The V gene lost 5 bases and the J gene lost 4 bases, with 20 bases spanning the gap. This CDR3 has 16 amino acids. The CDR3 sequence: CASSPHPPTSTYGYTF. For the CDR3, the DNA is TGTGCCAGCAGTCCCCATCCTCCGACGTCCACCTATGGCTACACCTTC.

The chain uses TRBV10-3 and TRBJ1-1; D gene uncertain. V lost 2 bases, J lost 1 base, and 2 bases lay in between. This CDR3 comprises 12 residues. Per the germline V gene, CDR1 is ENHRY and CDR2 is SYGVKD. For the CDR3, the DNA is TGTGCCATCAGTGAGAGGAACACTGAAGCTTTCTTT. Its protein product is CAISERNTEAFF.

This clonotype was seen a few times. DNA of the CDR3: TGTGCCAGCAGCCCACGACGAGGGAATCCTAGCACAGATACGCAGTATTTT. It translates to CASSPRRGNPSTDTQYF. The rearrangement links TRBV5-5 to TRBJ2-3, with TRBD2 as a possible D gene (5 bases). This CDR3 spans 17 amino acids. The V and J ends lost 4 bases and 0 bases respectively, with 18 bases between them. The germline V gene has CDR1 SGHKS and CDR2 YYEKEE (reference sequence).

The chain employs TRBV7-2 and TRBJ2-1; 9 positions match TRBD2. The CDR3 contains 15 residues. The germline V gene has CDR1 SGHTA and CDR2 FQGNSA. The junction had 10 bases not matched to a gene; V was cut back by 4 bases and J by 9 bases. The CDR3 sequence: CASSSGGSGGLEQFF. The CDR3 DNA reads as TGTGCCAGCAGCTCGGGGGGTAGCGGGGGACTTGAGCAGTTCTTC.

The chain employs TRBV7-9 and TRBJ1-2; D possibly corresponds to TRBD1 (6 bases). Between the trimmed V and J ends, which lost 3 bases and 1 base, there was a span of 9 bases. Germline V gene lookup returns CDR1 SEHNR and CDR2 FQNEAQ (reference sequence). This CDR3 spans 14 amino acids. The DNA for the CDR3 is TGTGCCAGCAGCTTCGGGGACAATAACTATGGCTACACCTTC. Its protein is CASSFGDNNYGYTF.

The chain combines TRBV9 with TRBJ2-6; D perhaps matches TRBD2 (6 bases). Germline V gives CDR1 SGDLS, CDR2 YYNGEE. Between the trimmed V and J ends, which lost 0 bases and 2 bases, there was a span of 12 bases. The CDR3 runs to 17 residues. CDR3 region: CASSVVGGRAGANVLTF. CDR3 DNA sequence: TGTGCCAGCAGCGTAGTGGGGGGACGGGCTGGGGCCAACGTCCTGACTTTC. Based on the CDR3 plus reference TRBV9 and TRBJ2-6, the full variable domain is DSGVTQTPKHLITATGQRVTLRCSPRSGDLSVYWYQQSLDQGLQFLIQYYNGEERAKGNILERFSAQQFPDLHSELNLSSLELGDSALYFCASSVVGGRAGANVLTFGAGSRLTVL.